A single sample is the source of the 24 T cell receptor beta chains below, sequenced in a study of T cell responses to AZD1222 COVID-19 vaccine. Profiled with immunoSEQ multiplex PCR; TCRdb holds only in-frame clones, not every one. This table has some 120,000 clones, approximately 89% appearing once. The material sequenced was peripheral blood, taken on day 0 of AZD1222 vaccination. The receptors here all came from an adult in good health.

The chain uses TRBV7-9 and TRBJ2-7, with 8 bases matching TRBD1. Germline-derived CDR1 and CDR2 are SEHNR and FQNEAQ (reference sequence). The CDR3 loop spans 13 amino acids. V dropped 7 bases and J dropped 4; count of bases not matched to a gene: 6. The CDR3 region has the DNA TGTGCCAGCACTGGGACAGGCCTGTACGAGCAGTACTTC. Protein: CASTGTGLYEQYF.

The chain combines TRBV7-2 with TRBJ2-1; 7 positions match TRBD2. CDR3 size: 14 residues. CDR1 and CDR2 (germline): SGHTA, FQGNSA. V lost 10 bases to trimming and J lost 2 bases; unmatched junction nucleotides: 8. CDR3 DNA: TGTGCCATACCTGGGGGGGAACCCTACAATGAGCAGTTCTTC. As protein: CAIPGGEPYNEQFF.

The chain employs TRBV4-3 and TRBJ2-5, with 9 bases aligning to TRBD1. V gave up 4 bases and J gave up 5 bases; unmatched junction bases: 5. The CDR3 extends over 14 amino acids. Germline lookup yields CDR1 LGHNA and CDR2 YSLEER. CDR3 nucleotide sequence: TGCGCCAGCAGCCTTACAGGGGGCGGGGAGACCCAGTACTTC. Translating it yields CASSLTGGGETQYF.

The V gene is TRBV7-6, the J gene TRBJ2-5, with D perhaps matching TRBD1 (6 bases). Germline V gene lookup returns CDR1 SGHVS and CDR2 FNYEAQ. Trimming pared 1 base from V and 2 bases from J, leaving 8 bases between. This CDR3 region has 14 residues. CDR3 amino acids: CASSLDTGQETQYF. As DNA, the CDR3 is TGTGCCAGCAGCTTAGATACAGGGCAAGAGACCCAGTACTTC.

V gene TRBV28 combines with J gene TRBJ1-2; D is unresolved. CDR1 and CDR2 (germline): MDHEN, SYDVKM. Trimming pared 7 bases from V and 5 bases from J, leaving 17 bases between. This CDR3 is 14 amino acids long. CDR3 nucleotide sequence: TGTGCCAGCAAAGACCCCGGGTCCTATTATGGCTACACCTTC. This codes for CASKDPGSYYGYTF.

The chain has TRBV5-4 and TRBJ2-2; 10 positions match TRBD1. Germline trimming cut 4 bases from V and 3 bases from J; bases unmatched to any gene: 6. CDR3 length: 16 amino acids. The germline gives CDR1 SGHNT, CDR2 YYREEE (reference sequence). The CDR3: CASSIIGQGDTGELFF. As DNA, the CDR3 is TGTGCCAGCAGCATCATCGGACAGGGGGACACCGGGGAGCTGTTTTTT.

The chain links TRBV10-3 to TRBJ1-2; 9 nucleotides agree with TRBD1. Germline V gene data show CDR1 as ENHRY and CDR2 as SYGVKD. The CDR3 is made up of 15 amino acids. J gave up 0 bases and V 10 bases, and 9 bases lay outside the gene matches. CDR3 sequence: CATTPGQGTNYGYTF. CDR3 sequence (DNA): TGTGCCACCACCCCCGGACAGGGGACTAACTATGGCTACACCTTC.

The CDR3 region has the DNA TGTGCCAGCATCGGGGGGTCCTACAATGAGCAGTTCTTC. As protein: CASIGGSYNEQFF. The gene calls are TRBV2 and TRBJ2-1; 7 nucleotides line up with TRBD2. From germline, CDR1 is SNHLY and CDR2 FYNNEI. The CDR3 runs 13 residues. The V gene end was trimmed by 7 bases and the J gene end by 1 base; junction bases not matched to a gene: 1. The whole variable domain, remainder taken from reference TRBV2 and TRBJ2-1, is EPEVTQTPSHQVTQMGQEVILRCVPISNHLYFYWYRQILGQKVEFLVSFYNNEISEKSEIFDDQFSVERPDGSNFTLKIRSTKLEDSAMYFCASIGGSYNEQFFGPGTRLTVL.

The chain links TRBV2 to TRBJ2-5; 11 nucleotides align to TRBD1. J was trimmed by 6 bases and V by 7 bases; bases with no gene match: 10. The CDR3 runs to 15 residues. Germline V lookup: CDR1 SNHLY, CDR2 FYNNEI. This CDR3 is CASTLRTGGMKTQYF. CDR3 coding DNA: TGTGCCAGCACACTACGGACAGGGGGCATGAAGACCCAGTACTTC.

The genes are TRBV6-5 and TRBJ1-1, with 9 bases aligning to TRBD1. The CDR3 is 15 residues long. Germline CDR1 is MNHEY and CDR2 is SVGAGI. Trimming cost V 8 bases and J 5 bases; bases outside gene matches: 12. The CDR3 loop is CASQNTGTGRTEAFF. In nucleotides, the CDR3 is TGTGCCAGCCAAAACACCGGGACAGGGCGGACTGAAGCTTTCTTT.

The V gene is TRBV6-6, the J gene TRBJ1-1; 7 bases agree with TRBD1. The CDR3 loop spans 14 amino acids. Per the germline V gene, CDR1 is MNHNY and CDR2 is SVGAGI (reference sequence). The V gene end was trimmed by 5 bases and the J gene end by 2 bases; junction bases not matched to a gene: 5. The CDR3 DNA follows: TGTGCCAGCAGTACGGGACAGCATAACACTGAAGCTTTCTTT. Protein sequence: CASSTGQHNTEAFF.

V is TRBV2 and J is TRBJ2-5; 12 bases map to TRBD2. The CDR3 runs 15 residues. With V trimmed by 4 bases and J by 2 bases, 2 bases remained unmatched. Germline V CDR1 and CDR2: SNHLY, FYNNEI. CDR3 nucleotide sequence: TGTGCCAGCAGTGGACTAGCGGGGGAACAAGAGACCCAGTACTTC. It encodes CASSGLAGEQETQYF.

The J gene is TRBJ1-5, the V gene TRBV19, with 7 bases aligning to TRBD1. J was trimmed by 7 bases and V by 4 bases; bases with no gene match: 4. The CDR3 runs to 13 residues. Germline V gives CDR1 LNHDA, CDR2 SQIVND (reference sequence). DNA of the CDR3: TGTGCCAGTAGTACGTACAGGGGCCAGCCCCAGCATTTT. It encodes CASSTYRGQPQHF.

In the case of this clone: The identical CDR3 is also encoded by other nucleotide sequences in the sample. The rearrangement joins TRBV18 to TRBJ1-1, with 10 nucleotides matching TRBD1. Germline assignment: CDR1 KGHSH and CDR2 LQKENI. V gave up 3 bases and J gave up 5 bases; unmatched junction bases: 3. The CDR3 length is 14 residues. The CDR3 loop reads CASSPRQGATEAFF. The CDR3 region has the DNA TGTGCCAGCTCACCGCGACAGGGGGCAACTGAAGCTTTCTTT.

This clone was detected only a few times. The chain is built from TRBV25-1 and TRBJ1-3; D not resolved. With 6 bases removed from V and 4 bases from J, the gap between germline ends came to 7 bases. From germline, CDR1 is MGHDK and CDR2 SYGVNS. The CDR3 has 12 amino acids. The DNA for the CDR3 is TGTGCCAGCAGCAGAGTAGGAAACACCATATATTTT. Amino acid sequence: CASSRVGNTIYF.

V gene TRBV29-1 combines with J gene TRBJ2-3; tentatively, D is TRBD2 (6 bases). The CDR3 length is 14 residues. Trimming pared 4 bases from V and 2 bases from J, leaving 13 bases between. From germline, CDR1 is SQVTM and CDR2 ANQGSEA. The CDR3 DNA sequence: TGCAGCGTTGCCTTGTGGGAGGTCACAGATACGCAGTATTTT. This sequence encodes CSVALWEVTDTQYF.

The V call is TRBV9, the J call TRBJ2-7; D ambiguous. CDR1 and CDR2 from the germline V gene are SGDLS and YYNGEE. The ends were cut back, 0 bases at V and 6 bases at J, with 13 bases in the middle. This CDR3 region has 14 residues. The CDR3, as DNA: TGTGCCAGCAGCGTAGCTTCAGGTTTTGGCGAGCAGTACTTC. This codes for CASSVASGFGEQYF. Combining the CDR3 with reference TRBV9 and TRBJ2-7 gives the whole variable domain DSGVTQTPKHLITATGQRVTLRCSPRSGDLSVYWYQQSLDQGLQFLIQYYNGEERAKGNILERFSAQQFPDLHSELNLSSLELGDSALYFCASSVASGFGEQYFGPGTRLTVT.

This sequence joins TRBV11-1 and TRBJ1-1; D gene uncertain. Trimming took 1 base from V and 2 from J, leaving 8 bases between them. This CDR3 is 14 amino acids long. Germline CDR1 and CDR2: SGHAT and FQDESV (reference sequence). CDR3 region: CASSLGGPNTEAFF. The CDR3 nucleotides are TGTGCCAGCAGCTTAGGTGGCCCAAACACTGAAGCTTTCTTT.

This chain links TRBV15 with TRBJ1-4; D gene ambiguous. CDR1 and CDR2 from the germline V gene are LNHNV and YYDKDF (reference sequence). The CDR3 has 14 residues. V was shortened by 11 bases and J by 0 bases, with 13 bases between the two germline ends. CDR3 sequence: CAPSNPTTNEKLFF. The CDR3 coding sequence is TGTGCCCCTTCGAACCCGACAACTAATGAAAAACTGTTTTTT. The full variable domain, completed using reference TRBV15 and TRBJ1-4, is DAMVIQNPRYQVTQFGKPVTLSCSQTLNHNVMYWYQQKSSQAPKLLFHYYDKDFNNEADTPDNFQSRRPNTSFCFLDIRSPGLGDTAMYLCAPSNPTTNEKLFFGSGTQLSVL.

V usage is TRBV19 and J usage is TRBJ1-1; D is possibly TRBD1 (5 bases). V was clipped by 5 bases and J by 3 bases, with 16 bases between them. The germline CDR1 and CDR2 sequences are LNHDA and SQIVND (reference sequence). The CDR3 has 15 amino acids. The CDR3 DNA is TGTGCCAGTAGTCAAGAACCCGCGGGGGACACTGAAGCTTTCTTT. It is translated as CASSQEPAGDTEAFF.

This clone appeared a single time. This chain uses TRBV12-3 or TRBV12-4 with TRBJ1-2; the match to TRBD1 covers 8 bases. V lost 5 bases and J lost 4; bases outside the gene matches: 3. The CDR3 contains 13 residues. CDR3 sequence reads: CASSMDRAYGYTF. In DNA, the CDR3 is TGTGCCAGCAGTATGGACAGGGCCTATGGCTACACCTTC.

This chain connects TRBV6-1 to TRBJ2-1; D possibly corresponds to TRBD2 (5 bases). CDR1 is MNHNS, CDR2 SASEGT, per germline. The ends were cut back, 0 bases at V and 13 bases at J, with 16 bases in the middle. The CDR3 contains 14 residues. The CDR3 here is CASSEAPGEFSQFF. CDR3 coding DNA: TGTGCCAGCAGTGAAGCGCCCGGGGAGTTTAGTCAGTTCTTC.

The chain joins TRBV6-2 or TRBV6-3 to TRBJ2-7, with 14 nucleotides matching TRBD2. Germline lookup yields CDR1 MNHEY and CDR2 SVGEGT. The V segment lost 4 bases and the J segment 0 bases; nucleotides outside the gene matches: 8. The CDR3 consists of 18 residues. The CDR3 sequence: CASSFRTSGGPTSYEQYF. The CDR3 DNA sequence: TGTGCCAGCAGTTTCAGGACTAGCGGGGGGCCGACCTCCTACGAGCAGTACTTC.

The chain employs TRBV6-2 or TRBV6-3 and TRBJ2-5, with TRBD2 matching over 9 bases. The CDR3 is 14 residues long. V trimming: 6 bases; J trimming: 5 bases; junction bases outside the gene matches: 7. Germline V lookup: CDR1 MNHEY, CDR2 SVGEGT. The CDR3 is CASSLRGGEETQYF. Here the CDR3 DNA reads TGTGCCAGCAGCCTTCGCGGGGGGGAGGAGACCCAGTACTTC.